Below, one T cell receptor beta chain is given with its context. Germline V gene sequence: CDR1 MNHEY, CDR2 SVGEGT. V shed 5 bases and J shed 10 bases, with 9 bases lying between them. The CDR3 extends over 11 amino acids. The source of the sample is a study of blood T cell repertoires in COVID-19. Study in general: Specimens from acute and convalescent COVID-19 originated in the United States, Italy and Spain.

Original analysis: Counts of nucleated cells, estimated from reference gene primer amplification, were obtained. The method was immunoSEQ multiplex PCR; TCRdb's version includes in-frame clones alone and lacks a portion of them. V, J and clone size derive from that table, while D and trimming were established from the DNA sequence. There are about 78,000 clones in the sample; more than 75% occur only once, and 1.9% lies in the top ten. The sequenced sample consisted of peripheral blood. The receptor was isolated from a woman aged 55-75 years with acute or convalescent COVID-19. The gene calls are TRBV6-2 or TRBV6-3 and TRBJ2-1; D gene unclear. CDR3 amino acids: CASSPHGEQFF. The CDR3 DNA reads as TGTGCCAGCAGTCCCCACGGGGAGCAGTTCTTC.